This TCR beta chain was profiled in a study of cytomegalovirus exposure and HLA in healthy donors. Primers for the PCR totalled 60 Vbeta and 13 Jbeta. Clones were read by immunoSEQ multiplex PCR, and TCRdb kept only the in-frame ones, dropping some. The data contain 150,000 to 200,000 clones, 60% to 80% of them seen just once; the ten biggest clones take up 1.4%. Study conclusions and caveats: Later, an analysis showed that TCR beta chains associated with HLA were more clonally expanded than others that were equally common. In vitro experiments confirmed that three CMV-associated chains were specific for CMV antigens. The presence/absence work took it that sequencing depth was about the same across donors. Donors belonging to an Asian-associated ancestry cluster reportedly showed fewer N-insertions in productive TCRs than the approximately 670-donor mean, according to what a later analysis found.

Note on this clone: What it recognizes is unknown.

Sample: PBMCs. This TCR came from a male donor in good health and CMV-seronegative.

The CDR3 bases are TGCGCCAGCAGCTTGGGGGGAGACGAGCAGTACTTC. Its translation: CASSLGGDEQYF. The gene calls are TRBV5-1 and TRBJ2-7; D is perhaps TRBD2 (5 bases). Deletions cut 0 bases from V and 5 bases from J, with 6 bases between. Looked up from germline, CDR1 is SGHRS and CDR2 is YFSETQ. The CDR3 is 12 amino acids.